The 4 T cell receptor beta chains reported below all come from one sample, sequenced in a study of CD8+ T cells in alopecia areata. RNA was isolated and reverse transcribed to cDNA, the sequencing template. Using immunoSEQ multiplex PCR, the repertoire was profiled, and TCRdb retains in-frame clones only, with some absent. Altogether 150,000 to 200,000 clones are present, 50% to 70% being singletons, with the ten largest covering approximately 1.3%. Treatment in this sample: oral pan-JAK inhibitor, 5-10 mg twice daily. Here the sequenced sample was CD4+ T cells sorted from blood, taken at roughly week 49, from a patient treated with tofacitinib. These receptors originate from a human donor with alopecia areata.

This chain links TRBV27 with TRBJ2-7; 7 bases line up with TRBD1. This CDR3 region has 13 residues. Germline-derived CDR1 and CDR2 are MNHEY and SMNVEV (reference sequence). Trimming took 3 bases from V and 7 from J; bases not matched to a gene: 6. The CDR3 sequence: CASSFKGAWEQYF. The CDR3 coding sequence is TGTGCCAGCAGTTTTAAGGGGGCGTGGGAGCAGTACTTC.

The J gene is TRBJ2-3, the V gene TRBV6-5; the D gene could be TRBD1 or TRBD2 (5 bases each). V gave up 2 bases and J gave up 5 bases, with 14 bases separating them. CDR1 and CDR2 from the germline V gene are MNHEY and SVGAGI. The CDR3 spans 15 residues. The CDR3, as DNA: TGTGCCAGCAGTTACCTATCGGGGCGCGGAGATACGCAGTATTTT. Residues: CASSYLSGRGDTQYF.

The chain links TRBV29-1 to TRBJ1-1, with 9 bases fitting TRBD1. The germline V gene encodes CDR1 SQVTM and CDR2 ANQGSEA. This CDR3 has 14 residues. After removal of 7 bases from V and 0 bases from J, the junction contained 6 bases not matched to a gene. CDR3 residues: CSGRTGEMNTEAFF. CDR3 bases: TGCAGCGGGAGGACAGGGGAAATGAACACTGAAGCTTTCTTT.

The CDR3 is CASSDQGPGANVLTF. CDR3 bases: TGTGCCAGCAGTGACCAGGGGCCTGGGGCCAACGTCCTGACTTTC. The gene calls are TRBV25-1 and TRBJ2-6; tentatively, D is TRBD1 (6 bases). The germline V gene encodes CDR1 MGHDK and CDR2 SYGVNS. The V end was cut by 3 bases, the J end by 2 bases, with 8 bases between. The length of the CDR3 is 15 residues.